This T cell receptor beta chain was obtained from a study of human T cells and chemical hapten exposure (dated by TCRdb to the early 2020s). As for the study more broadly: For sensitization, 2% DPC in acetone was applied to a 2 cm by 2 cm area of upper inner arm skin. Weekly therapeutic DPC doses were additionally applied to the scalp of patients throughout the roughly 23-week study period. Patch testing was done on the upper back using Finn chambers containing 0.01% DPC, and results were scored after 6 days according to International Contact Dermatitis Research Group standards. The patient cohort, mostly female, included alopecia areata with under or over 50% scalp involvement, alopecia totalis and alopecia universalis. Libraries were combined into a pool for sequencing, and differences in TCR yield between samples came mainly from small differences in library volumes within the pool. Peripheral blood TCR repertoire changes were tracked in vivo in alopecia patients during primary and secondary sensitization to the hapten diphenylcyclopropenone (DPC). Patient blood was sampled pre-sensitization (week 0) and at 2, 6 and about 24 weeks after DPC sensitization. Under 30 alopecia patients gave blood for TCR sequencing at one to four time points (pre-sensitization, 2, 6 and 24 weeks).

The junction carries 8 bases between V and J, which are trimmed by 0 bases and 0 bases respectively. CDR1 MNHEY and CDR2 SVGAGI were looked up in the germline V gene. The CDR3 spans 15 residues, from the cysteine through the phenylalanine. Just the 45-base CDR3 DNA is kept, in frame starting at base 1. General study outcomes and caveats: DPC sensitization did not change the number of TCRs with a frequency above 1 in 1000, and there was no evidence of changes in global repertoire structure. Expanded TCRs formed significantly more large CDR3 similarity clusters than pre-sensitization or healthy control sets, consistent with antigen-driven responses. Because every patient had alopecia, a presumed autoimmune disease, the patients' immune response might differ from that of healthy individuals. A positive correlation was found between the number of PT1 expanded TCRs and patch test score, with significance reached at thresholds 8, 16 and 32 but not 4. After repeated subsampling, changes were observed in the strength of the expansion versus patch-test correlation and in the threshold at which the correlation became significant.

The library was made by RACE. TCRdb shows the sequencer as NextSeq 500. During library preparation, unique molecular identifiers were attached to individual cDNA molecules so that TCRs could be counted quantitatively and reproducibly. Both TCR alpha and TCR beta chains were sequenced from each blood RNA sample. The study's processing was this. Samples had a median of approximately 96,000 TCRs, with a range from roughly 23,224 to 700,000. V, J and CDR3 annotation of the TCR reads was performed with the Decombinator software suite. To make PS versus PT1 abundance plots, every sample was subsampled to the same number of TCRs (28,000). TCRs were defined as expanded if absent before sensitization and observed at least eight times at the 2-week time point. TCRdb redid the processing of the public reads, applying fastp at Q25 and MiXCR, and retained in-frame beta chains. Each entry merges the rows of one CDR3 protein and shows their most common DNA and genes. The authors' filters were not applied to this entry. This sample holds tens of thousands of distinct CDR3 sequences; approximately 7% were observed only once. Of the sample, about 1.5% is held by the ten largest clones.

In light of the paper, this sample's time point label describes: patch test 2, 6 weeks after DPC sensitization. The treatment or condition label, read with the paper, signifies: therapeutic diphenylcyclopropenone sensitization with weekly scalp DPC. Blood at each patch-test visit was drawn before the patch test was applied. Patients were eligible if aged 18 to 70, diagnosed with alopecia and judged suitable for DPC therapy, and pregnant patients were excluded. Total RNA was extracted from unfractionated whole blood that had been collected in Tempus Blood RNA tubes. This clonotype was counted many times. This clone's antigen is unknown. No base qualities exist here, and no much larger clone lies one base off it.

The chain is made from TRBV6-5 and TRBJ1-1; no confident D gene assignment can be made. This sequence originates from a woman aged 25 to 39 with alopecia areata. Some clones in this sample may be carry-over from other donors' samples. The material was whole blood, obtained in connection with sensitization to the hapten diphenylcyclopropenone (DPC). The CDR3 reads CASSYSNLLNTEAFF. Read as DNA, the sequence is TGTGCCAGCAGTTACTCGAATCTACTGAACACTGAAGCTTTCTTT.